This is a list of T cell receptor beta chains from one sample in a study of T cells expressing NK-cell markers. TCRdb reprocessed the 5' RACE reads, with one entry per CDR3 protein and no DNA. The record lists about 460,000 distinct CDR3 sequences, of which the ten most abundant hold almost 1.5%. Sequenced input: blood T cells: a sorted CD56 or NKG2C T cell subset, CD4+ or CD8+ T cells, or bulk PBMC T cells (not recorded which). These receptors all stem from a woman aged 45-59 years in good health. Both conserved end residues are part of each CDR3.

v_gene	j_gene	CDR3aa
TRBV4-2	TRBJ2-2	CASSQDWENTGELFF
TRBV29-1	TRBJ2-7	CSARDSFTSEQYF
TRBV12-3/TRBV12-4	TRBJ1-1	CASSPLGGAEAFF
TRBV7-9	TRBJ2-4	CASSLLSGAGIQYF
TRBV12-3/TRBV12-4	TRBJ1-1	CASSPRPEGEAFF
TRBV5-1	TRBJ1-6	CASSWGGADSPLHF
TRBV2	TRBJ2-3	CASSETAGSTDTQYF
TRBV27	TRBJ2-5	CASSPWTNKETQYF
TRBV9	TRBJ2-2	CASSSWTAGSHGELFF
TRBV2	TRBJ2-6	CARSGGSGANVLTF
TRBV7-6	TRBJ1-1	CASSLDAGRMNTEAFF
TRBV20-1	TRBJ2-5	CSARLDRGRETQYF
TRBV21-1	TRBJ2-7	CANSLPRGNKYEQYF
TRBV7-2	TRBJ2-7	CASSPRTSGRYEQYF
TRBV20-1	TRBJ1-6	CSARGDRNNSPLHF
TRBV20-1	TRBJ2-1	CSARSSSAPSPNNEQFF
TRBV6-1	TRBJ2-3	CASSALATGTDTQYF
TRBV7-2	TRBJ2-7	CASSFIWGGLSYEQYF
TRBV9	TRBJ1-2	CASSVGGTYGYTF
TRBV11-2	TRBJ2-2	CASGPAGPGELFF
TRBV24-1	TRBJ2-3	CATSDPFGGTVADTQYF
TRBV7-9	TRBJ2-2	CASSLASANTGELFF
TRBV29-1	TRBJ1-1	CSVVRGLLTEAFF
TRBV7-9	TRBJ2-5	CASSFLWHHTKETQYF
TRBV5-6	TRBJ2-4	CASSYQQFRRVIQYF
TRBV5-1	TRBJ2-3	CASKTHGGSTDTQYF
TRBV10-3	TRBJ2-1	CAISDSHNEQFF
TRBV12-3/TRBV12-4	TRBJ1-2	CASSLGAGGGYGYTF
TRBV29-1	TRBJ2-4	CSAKTGSVSIQYF
TRBV5-1	TRBJ1-5	CASSWGDRGENQPQHF
TRBV5-1	TRBJ2-5	CASSYGSRWETQYF
TRBV14	TRBJ2-2	CASSQLTGTGTGELFF
TRBV9	TRBJ2-1	CASSESGSNNEQFF
TRBV5-1	TRBJ2-2	CASSLGQTKNTGELFF
TRBV10-3	TRBJ2-7	CAIGPVGYEQYF
TRBV12-3/TRBV12-4	TRBJ2-6	CASSFQASGANVLTF
TRBV2	TRBJ1-2	CASSAAAVGYTF
TRBV24-1	TRBJ2-1	CATSDLGTSYEQFF
TRBV5-1	TRBJ2-7	CASSRDRGLEQYF
TRBV7-8	TRBJ1-1	CASSLGPGAAAFF
TRBV6-2/TRBV6-3	TRBJ2-1	CASSYASGRPSYNEQFF
TRBV20-1	TRBJ2-1	CSARDPGSSNSYNEQFF
TRBV5-1	TRBJ2-5	CASSLFGETQYF
TRBV25-1	TRBJ2-5	CASSDLQDRGGETQYF
TRBV5-6	TRBJ2-5	CASGVSGAQETQYF
TRBV6-5	TRBJ2-1	CASSYLRGGQFF
TRBV7-9	TRBJ1-2	CASSLRQTIDPYGYTF
TRBV9	TRBJ2-3	CASSVVAASTDTQYF
TRBV12-5	TRBJ2-5	CASGLVDLAGWVATQYF
TRBV11-1	TRBJ2-2	CASSFDRHGTGELFF
TRBV3-1	TRBJ1-5	CASSRGAGGGSNQPQHF
TRBV11-2	TRBJ2-7	CASSVSLGGVREQYF
TRBV12-3/TRBV12-4	TRBJ1-4	CASSSRQGNNEKLFF